The 23 T cell receptor beta chains below all came from one sample that was sequenced in a study of cytomegalovirus exposure and HLA in healthy donors. Both 60 Vbeta primers and 13 Jbeta primers went into the PCR. The assay was immunoSEQ multiplex PCR, and TCRdb's table has in-frame clones only and misses some. This sample has 150,000 or so clones, with roughly 70% found just once. Sequencing was done on a sample of PBMCs. Receptors originate from a man in his thirties or forties in good health and CMV-seropositive.

The chain employs TRBV5-1 and TRBJ2-7; D is perhaps TRBD2 (5 bases). Trimming removed 3 bases from V and 4 bases from J, with 14 bases in between. From germline, CDR1 is SGHRS and CDR2 YFSETQ. This CDR3 is 14 amino acids long. The CDR3 region has the DNA TGCGCCAGCAGCTCGACGGGTGGAGGTTACGAGCAGTACTTC. Encoded protein: CASSSTGGGYEQYF.

In this sample, this clone turned up once. The DNA for the CDR3 is TGTGCCAGCAGTCTGTTTTGGTTAGCCGGAAACACCATATATTTT. The encoded protein is CASSLFWLAGNTIYF. The rearrangement joins TRBV7-2 to TRBJ1-3; D call uncertain. The CDR3 runs to 15 residues. Germline V gene data show CDR1 as SGHTA and CDR2 as FQGNSA. Trimming cost V 6 bases and J 4 bases, with 16 bases left between them.

CDR3 sequence reads: CASSEPRGRSDTQYF. The DNA of the CDR3 is TGTGCCAGCAGTGAACCCCGGGGTAGGTCAGATACGCAGTATTTT. The chain joins TRBV6-1 to TRBJ2-3; tentative D call: TRBD2 (5 bases). This CDR3 comprises 15 residues. Trimming left V 2 bases short and J 4 bases short, with 13 bases between. From germline, CDR1 is MNHNS and CDR2 SASEGT.

The J gene is TRBJ2-5, the V gene TRBV19, with 10 bases lining up with TRBD1. The CDR3 contains 15 residues. Germline V gives CDR1 LNHDA, CDR2 SQIVND (reference sequence). With 6 bases clipped from V and 4 bases from J, the junction kept 8 bases outside the gene matches. CDR3 in DNA: TGTGCCAGTAGCCGACAGGGGGCATTATCAGAGACCCAGTACTTC. Protein product: CASSRQGALSETQYF. Full variable domain (rest looked up from reference TRBV19 and TRBJ2-5): DGGITQSPKYLFRKEGQNVTLSCEQNLNHDAMYWYRQDPGQGLRLIYYSQIVNDFQKGDIAEGYSVSREKKESFPLTVTSAQKNPTAFYLCASSRQGALSETQYFGPGTRLLVL.

This clone has only a few counts. The chain links TRBV5-6 to TRBJ2-6, with a possible D match to TRBD1 (6 bases). The V end was cut by 6 bases, the J end by 3 bases, with 16 bases between. This CDR3 region has 16 residues. The germline gives CDR1 SGHDT, CDR2 YYEEEE. The CDR3, as DNA: TGTGCCAGCACCGACAGGACGGTTTTTGGGGCCAACGTCCTGACTTTC. Protein sequence: CASTDRTVFGANVLTF.

The chain is built from TRBV6-5 and TRBJ2-2; possibly TRBD2 for D (6 bases). The CDR3 is 14 residues long. Trimming stripped 8 bases from V and 4 bases from J, with 14 bases between. Looked up from germline, CDR1 is MNHEY and CDR2 is SVGAGI. The CDR3 region has the DNA TGTGCCAGCGATACAGCGGGTGGCACCGGGGAGCTGTTTTTT. It codes for CASDTAGGTGELFF.

The chain uses TRBV19 and TRBJ1-2; a weak D match, TRBD1 (5 bases). Germline V gives CDR1 LNHDA, CDR2 SQIVND (reference sequence). The CDR3 runs 13 residues. The ends were cut back, 3 bases at V and 2 bases at J, with 7 bases in the middle. The CDR3 is CASSMGGNYGYTF. The CDR3 DNA reads as TGTGCCAGTAGTATGGGGGGGAACTATGGCTACACCTTC. The whole variable domain, remainder taken from reference TRBV19 and TRBJ1-2, is DGGITQSPKYLFRKEGQNVTLSCEQNLNHDAMYWYRQDPGQGLRLIYYSQIVNDFQKGDIAEGYSVSREKKESFPLTVTSAQKNPTAFYLCASSMGGNYGYTFGSGTRLTVV.

This clone was detected only once. The V call is TRBV12-5, the J call TRBJ1-5; D gene uncertain. Deletions cut 1 base from V and 4 bases from J, with 11 bases between. CDR1 is LGHNT, CDR2 FRNRAP, per germline. This CDR3 has 15 residues. The CDR3 DNA is TGTGCTAGTGGTTTGGGGGTGGGAGTAAATCAGCCCCAGCATTTT. Protein sequence: CASGLGVGVNQPQHF.

The CDR3 region is CATGEQGQETQYF. The CDR3 DNA follows: TGTGCTACGGGGGAACAGGGGCAAGAGACCCAGTACTTC. This chain connects TRBV19 to TRBJ2-5, with a possible D match to TRBD1 (7 bases). CDR1 and CDR2 from the germline V gene are LNHDA and SQIVND (reference sequence). The CDR3 length is 13 residues.

The gene calls are TRBV5-1 and TRBJ2-5; a possible D gene is TRBD1 (5 bases). Trimming cost V 0 bases and J 3 bases, with 15 bases left between them. Germline lookup yields CDR1 SGHRS and CDR2 YFSETQ. The CDR3 sequence is 16 residues long. Written as DNA, the CDR3 is TGCGCCAGCAGCTTGGGGCCCACAGGCGTGGAAGAGACCCAGTACTTC. Translation gives CASSLGPTGVEETQYF.

Regarding this clone: The same CDR3 can be traced to other DNA sequences in this sample. This rearrangement joins TRBV28 to TRBJ1-1; tentative D call: TRBD1 (6 bases). The CDR3 totals 14 residues. Between the trimmed V and J ends, which lost 4 bases and 8 bases, there was a span of 17 bases. Germline assignment: CDR1 MDHEN and CDR2 SYDVKM. CDR3 DNA: TGTGCCAGCAGTTCGGGAGGACAGACCAAGGAAGCTTTCTTT. This encodes CASSSGGQTKEAFF.

The chain links TRBV11-2 to TRBJ2-2; TRBD1 matches 8 bases. Germline V lookup: CDR1 SGHAT, CDR2 FQNNGV. V trimming: 2 bases; J trimming: 3 bases; junction bases outside the gene matches: 2. The CDR3 sequence is 15 residues long. CDR3 amino acids: CASSLQGADTGELFF. The DNA for the CDR3 is TGTGCCAGCAGCTTACAGGGGGCGGACACCGGGGAGCTGTTTTTT.

The chain is built from TRBV30 and TRBJ1-1; maybe TRBD1 (5 bases). Germline loops: CDR1 GTSNPN, CDR2 SVGIG (reference sequence). V shed 5 bases and J shed 5 bases, with 12 bases lying between them. The CDR3 sequence is 12 residues long. The CDR3 reads CAWAPGKTEAFF. In DNA form, the CDR3 reads TGTGCCTGGGCCCCAGGGAAGACTGAAGCTTTCTTT.

This chain connects TRBV2 to TRBJ1-5, with 8 bases aligning to TRBD1. V dropped 2 bases and J dropped 5; count of bases not matched to a gene: 2. CDR3 length equals 14 residues. Germline V gives CDR1 SNHLY, CDR2 FYNNEI. CDR3 nucleotides: TGTGCCAGCAGTGAAAGGACAGGGTATCAGCCCCAGCATTTT. It yields the protein CASSERTGYQPQHF.

The V and J genes are TRBV28 and TRBJ1-4; TRBD1 is a possible D gene (5 bases). There are 15 residues in the CDR3. Germline CDR1 MDHEN, CDR2 SYDVKM. The V and J ends lost 4 bases and 0 bases respectively, with 9 bases between them. CDR3 in DNA: TGTGCCAGCAGTTCGACAGCTGCAACTAATGAAAAACTGTTTTTT. Amino acid sequence: CASSSTAATNEKLFF.

This clone was seen only a few times. The chain couples TRBV29-1 to TRBJ1-1; TRBD1 might be the D (6 bases). Germline V gene sequence: CDR1 SQVTM, CDR2 ANQGSEA. Trimming shortened V by 6 bases and J by 1 base, and 15 bases separated the two germline ends. The CDR3 extends over 14 amino acids. In nucleotides, the CDR3 is TGCAGCGTCGTCCAGGGGACAACGAACACTGAAGCTTTCTTT. It translates to CSVVQGTTNTEAFF.

This chain connects TRBV7-6 to TRBJ2-5; weak D call: TRBD1 (7 bases). Near its end, the DNA agrees better with TRBJ2-7, so the J call may be wrong. The CDR3 is 16 amino acids. The germline CDR1 and CDR2 sequences are SGHVS and FNYEAQ. The DNA of the CDR3 is TGTGCCAGCAGCCCGGGGGTGGGACAGAGCTCCTACGAGCAGTACTTC. This encodes CASSPGVGQSSYEQYF.

Worth noting for this clone: The conserved final phenylalanine or tryptophan is absent from the CDR3, which likely points to a read error. The rearrangement uses TRBV5-1 and TRBJ2-7, with D maybe TRBD1 (7 bases). Germline V gives CDR1 SGHRS, CDR2 YFSETQ. The CDR3 contains 14 residues. Trimming took off 4 bases at V and 5 bases at J, with 16 bases between the two ends. The chain's CDR3 is CASSVRQGGHEQYL. CDR3 in DNA: TGCGCCAGCAGCGTTAGACAGGGAGGCCACGAGCAGTACCTC.

The chain joins TRBV2 to TRBJ2-1; a possible D gene is TRBD1 (5 bases). V lost 7 bases and J 7 bases, leaving 17 bases between the germline ends. This CDR3 has 14 residues. CDR1 is SNHLY, CDR2 FYNNEI, per germline. CDR3 nucleotides: TGTGCCAGCATCAGTCAGGGAATAGGGAATGAGCAGTTCTTC. Protein: CASISQGIGNEQFF.

A few counts support this clone. The V and J genes are TRBV27 and TRBJ2-3, with TRBD2 identical over 12 bases. The CDR3 is made up of 19 amino acids. V shed 7 bases and J 5 bases; nucleotides not matched to a gene: 19. Germline CDR1 and CDR2: MNHEY and SMNVEV (reference sequence). The CDR3 coding sequence is TGTGCCAGCATAAGGGAAATCGGAACCGGGACTAGCGGGCAAGATACGCAGTATTTT. Translating gives CASIREIGTGTSGQDTQYF.

The genes are TRBV4-1 and TRBJ1-5; weak D call: TRBD1 (5 bases). CDR1 and CDR2 from the germline V gene are MGHRA and YSYEKL. Between the trimmed V and J ends, which lost 6 bases and 6 bases, there was a span of 21 bases. The CDR3 has 16 residues. Here the CDR3 reads CASSRGGEGTLQPQHF. The CDR3 bases are TGCGCCAGCAGTAGGGGCGGAGAAGGAACTCTTCAGCCCCAGCATTTT.

J is TRBJ2-3 and V is TRBV29-1; unclear D gene. V dropped 3 bases and J dropped 2 bases, with 6 bases sitting between them. This CDR3 contains 12 residues. The germline gives CDR1 SQVTM, CDR2 ANQGSEA. This CDR3 reads CSVEFVTDTQYF. CDR3 DNA: TGCAGCGTTGAGTTCGTCACAGATACGCAGTATTTT.

The V call is TRBV7-2, the J call TRBJ2-6; D not certain. CDR1 and CDR2 (germline): SGHTA, FQGNSA. CDR3 size: 14 residues. Deletions cut 2 bases from V and 4 bases from J, with 6 bases between. The CDR3 protein is CASSLLTGANVLTF. CDR3 sequence (DNA): TGTGCCAGCAGCTTACTTACAGGGGCCAACGTCCTGACTTTC.